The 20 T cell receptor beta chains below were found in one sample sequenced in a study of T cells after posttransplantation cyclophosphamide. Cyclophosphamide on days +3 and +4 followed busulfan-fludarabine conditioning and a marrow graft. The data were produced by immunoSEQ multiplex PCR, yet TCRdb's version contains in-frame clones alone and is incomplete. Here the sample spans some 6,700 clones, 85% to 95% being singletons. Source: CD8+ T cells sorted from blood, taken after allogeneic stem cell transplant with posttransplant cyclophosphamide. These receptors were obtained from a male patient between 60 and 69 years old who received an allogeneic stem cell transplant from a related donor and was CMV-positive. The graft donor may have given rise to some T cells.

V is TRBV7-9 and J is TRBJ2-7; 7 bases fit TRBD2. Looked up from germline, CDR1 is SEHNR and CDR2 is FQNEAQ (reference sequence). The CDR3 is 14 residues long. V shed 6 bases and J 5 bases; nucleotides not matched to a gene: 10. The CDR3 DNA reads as TGTGCCAGCAGACCGGGGGGAAAGGACAACGAGCAGTACTTC. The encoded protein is CASRPGGKDNEQYF.

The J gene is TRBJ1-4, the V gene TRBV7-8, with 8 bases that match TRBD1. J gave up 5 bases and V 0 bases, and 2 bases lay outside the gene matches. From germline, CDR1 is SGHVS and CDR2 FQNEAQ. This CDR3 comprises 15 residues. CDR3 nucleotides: TGTGCCAGCAGCTTAGCGGACAGGGTGAATGAAAAACTGTTTTTT. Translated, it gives CASSLADRVNEKLFF. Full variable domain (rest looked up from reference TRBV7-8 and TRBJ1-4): GAGVSQSPRYKVAKRGQDVALRCDPISGHVSLFWYQQALGQGPEFLTYFQNEAQLDKSGLPSDRFFAERPEGSVSTLKIQRTQQEDSAVYLCASSLADRVNEKLFFGSGTQLSVL.

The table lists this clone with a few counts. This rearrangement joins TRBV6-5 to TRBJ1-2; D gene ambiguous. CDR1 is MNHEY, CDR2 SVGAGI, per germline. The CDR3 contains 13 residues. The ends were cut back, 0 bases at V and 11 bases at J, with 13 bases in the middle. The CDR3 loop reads CASSYSTGGKYTF. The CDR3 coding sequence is TGTGCCAGCAGTTACTCGACCGGCGGGAAATACACCTTC.

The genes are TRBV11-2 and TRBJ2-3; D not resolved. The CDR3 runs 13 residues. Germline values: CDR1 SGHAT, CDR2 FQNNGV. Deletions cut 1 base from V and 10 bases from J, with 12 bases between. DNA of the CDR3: TGTGCCAGCAGCTTAGGACATATTTTCGCGCAGTATTTT. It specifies CASSLGHIFAQYF.

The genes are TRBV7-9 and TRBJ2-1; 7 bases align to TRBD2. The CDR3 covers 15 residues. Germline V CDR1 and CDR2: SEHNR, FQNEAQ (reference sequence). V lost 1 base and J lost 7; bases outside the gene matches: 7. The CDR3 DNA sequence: TGTGCCAGCAGCTTAGGAGCGGGGCCGAGTAATGAGCAGTTCTTC. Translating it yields CASSLGAGPSNEQFF.

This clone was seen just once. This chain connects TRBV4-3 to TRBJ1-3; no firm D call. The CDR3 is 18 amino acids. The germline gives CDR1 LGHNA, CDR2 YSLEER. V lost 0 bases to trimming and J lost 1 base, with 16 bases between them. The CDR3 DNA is TGCGCCAGCAGCCAAGACGATACTGGTTTCAGGTCTGGAAACACCATATATTTT. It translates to CASSQDDTGFRSGNTIYF.

The CDR3 spells CASSPRAAGGFSTDTQYF. The CDR3 region has the DNA TGCGCCAGCAGCCCGCGGGCAGCAGGGGGTTTCAGCACAGATACGCAGTATTTT. The rearrangement links TRBV4-3 to TRBJ2-3, with TRBD1 matching over 7 bases. This CDR3 spans 18 amino acids. The V segment lost 4 bases and the J segment 0 bases; nucleotides outside the gene matches: 13. Germline V gives CDR1 LGHNA, CDR2 YSLEER.

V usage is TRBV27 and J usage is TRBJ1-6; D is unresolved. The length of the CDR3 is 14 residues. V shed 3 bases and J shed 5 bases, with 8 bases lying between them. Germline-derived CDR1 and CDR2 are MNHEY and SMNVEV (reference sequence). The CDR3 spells CASSFAQNNSPLHF. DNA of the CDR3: TGTGCCAGCAGTTTTGCACAGAATAATTCACCCCTCCACTTT.

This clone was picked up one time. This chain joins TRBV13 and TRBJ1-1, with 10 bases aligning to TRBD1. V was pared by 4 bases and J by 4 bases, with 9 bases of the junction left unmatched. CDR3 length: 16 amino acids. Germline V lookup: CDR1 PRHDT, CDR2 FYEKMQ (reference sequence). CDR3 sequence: CASSSGTGDYTTEAFF. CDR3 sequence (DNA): TGTGCCAGCAGCTCCGGGACAGGGGATTATACCACTGAAGCTTTCTTT. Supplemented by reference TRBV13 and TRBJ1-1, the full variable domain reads AAGVIQSPRHLIKEKRETATLKCYPIPRHDTVYWYQQGPGQDPQFLISFYEKMQSDKGSIPDRFSAQQFSDYHSELNMSSLELGDSALYFCASSSGTGDYTTEAFFGQGTRLTVV.

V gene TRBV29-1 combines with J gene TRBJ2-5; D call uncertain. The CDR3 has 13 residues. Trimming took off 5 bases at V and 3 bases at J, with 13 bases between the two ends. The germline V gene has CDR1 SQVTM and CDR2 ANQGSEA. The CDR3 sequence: CSVSLFPEETQYF. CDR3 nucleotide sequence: TGCAGCGTTTCGTTATTCCCCGAAGAGACCCAGTACTTC.

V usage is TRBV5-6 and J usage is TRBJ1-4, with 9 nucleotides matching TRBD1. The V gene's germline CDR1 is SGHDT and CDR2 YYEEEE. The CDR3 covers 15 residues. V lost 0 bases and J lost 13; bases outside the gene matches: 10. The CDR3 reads CASSLGTGTGLGLFF. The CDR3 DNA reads TGTGCCAGCAGCTTGGGAACCGGGACAGGGTTAGGACTGTTTTTT. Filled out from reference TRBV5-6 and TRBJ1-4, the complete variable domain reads DAGVTQSPTHLIKTRGQQVTLRCSPKSGHDTVSWYQQALGQGPQFIFQYYEEEERQRGNFPDRFSGHQFPNYSSELNVNALLLGDSALYLCASSLGTGTGLGLFFGSGTQLSVL.

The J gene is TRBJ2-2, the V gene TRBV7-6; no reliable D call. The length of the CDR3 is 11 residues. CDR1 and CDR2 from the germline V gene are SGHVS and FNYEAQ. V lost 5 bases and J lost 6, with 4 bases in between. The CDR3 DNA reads TGTGCCAGCAGCGCGGCCGGGGAGCTGTTTTTT. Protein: CASSAAGELFF.

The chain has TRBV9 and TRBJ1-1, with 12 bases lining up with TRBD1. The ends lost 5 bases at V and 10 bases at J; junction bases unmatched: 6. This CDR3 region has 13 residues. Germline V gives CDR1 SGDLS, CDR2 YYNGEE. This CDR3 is CASRGGTGGRAFF. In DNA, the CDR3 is TGTGCCAGCAGGGGAGGGACAGGGGGCCGAGCTTTCTTT.

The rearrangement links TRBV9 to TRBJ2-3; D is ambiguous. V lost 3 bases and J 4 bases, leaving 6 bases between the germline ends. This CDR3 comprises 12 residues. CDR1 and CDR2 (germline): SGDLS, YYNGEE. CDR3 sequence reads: CASSGGSDTQYF. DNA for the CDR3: TGTGCCAGCAGCGGCGGCTCAGATACGCAGTATTTT.

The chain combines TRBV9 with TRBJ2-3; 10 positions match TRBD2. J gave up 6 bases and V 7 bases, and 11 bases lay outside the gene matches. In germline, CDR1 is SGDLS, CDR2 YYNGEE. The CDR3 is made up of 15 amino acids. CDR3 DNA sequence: TGTGCCAGCCCGGGGGCAGCGGGGGGGCCGGATACGCAGTATTTT. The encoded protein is CASPGAAGGPDTQYF.

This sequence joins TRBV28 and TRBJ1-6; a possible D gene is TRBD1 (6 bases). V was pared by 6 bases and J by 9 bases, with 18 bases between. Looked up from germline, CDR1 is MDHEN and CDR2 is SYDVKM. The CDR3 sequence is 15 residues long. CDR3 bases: TGTGCCAGCAGGGGGTTTAGCGGGGGCGGTTCACCCCTCCACTTT. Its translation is CASRGFSGGGSPLHF.

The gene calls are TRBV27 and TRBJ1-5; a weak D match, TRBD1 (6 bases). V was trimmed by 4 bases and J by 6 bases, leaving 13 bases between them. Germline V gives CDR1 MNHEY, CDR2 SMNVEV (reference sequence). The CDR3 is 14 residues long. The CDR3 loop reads CASSSAGGSQPQHF. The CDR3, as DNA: TGTGCCAGCAGTTCCGCGGGGGGCAGTCAGCCCCAGCATTTT.

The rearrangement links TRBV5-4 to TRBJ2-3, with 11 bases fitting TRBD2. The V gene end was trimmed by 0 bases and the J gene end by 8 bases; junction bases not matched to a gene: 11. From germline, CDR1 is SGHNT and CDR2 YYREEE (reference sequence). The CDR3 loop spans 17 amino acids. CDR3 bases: TGTGCCAGCAGCTTGGAGGGACTAGCGGCTCACAGAGCTACGCAGTATTTT. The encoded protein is CASSLEGLAAHRATQYF. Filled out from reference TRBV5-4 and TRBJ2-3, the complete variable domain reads ETGVTQSPTHLIKTRGQQVTLRCSSQSGHNTVSWYQQALGQGPQFIFQYYREEENGRGNFPPRFSGLQFPNYSSELNVNALELDDSALYLCASSLEGLAAHRATQYFGPGTRLTVL.

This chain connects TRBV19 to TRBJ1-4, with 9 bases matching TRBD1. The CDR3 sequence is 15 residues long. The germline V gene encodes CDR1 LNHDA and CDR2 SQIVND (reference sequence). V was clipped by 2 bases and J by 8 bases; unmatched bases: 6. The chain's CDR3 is CASSIYRDRAEKLFF. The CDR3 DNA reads TGTGCCAGTAGTATATACCGGGACAGGGCCGAAAAACTGTTTTTT.

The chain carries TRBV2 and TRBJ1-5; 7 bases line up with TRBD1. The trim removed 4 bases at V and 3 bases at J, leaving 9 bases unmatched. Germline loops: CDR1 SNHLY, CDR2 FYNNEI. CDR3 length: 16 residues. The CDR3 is CASSARMGQLNQPQHF. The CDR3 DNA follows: TGTGCCAGCAGTGCCAGGATGGGACAGCTCAATCAGCCCCAGCATTTT.